The 32 T cell receptor beta chains given below trace back to one sample, sequenced in a study of cytomegalovirus exposure and HLA in healthy donors. PCR used 60 Vbeta primers and 13 Jbeta primers. Profiled with immunoSEQ multiplex PCR; TCRdb holds only in-frame clones, not every one. The sample comprises roughly 97,000 clones, roughly 9.1% of which are singletons, and about 5% rests with the top ten. Sequenced sample: PBMCs. The receptors derive from a man aged 35 to 55 in good health and CMV-seropositive.

This clone was found a few times. The rearrangement uses TRBV19 and TRBJ2-7; tentative D call: TRBD2 (6 bases). The germline V gene has CDR1 LNHDA and CDR2 SQIVND (reference sequence). The CDR3 has 14 amino acids. V was pared by 1 base and J by 3 bases, with 10 bases between. The DNA of the CDR3 is TGTGCCAGTAGTATAGGGGGGAGGAGCTACGAGCAGTACTTC. Translating it yields CASSIGGRSYEQYF.

In this sample, this clone turned up a few times. This sequence joins TRBV7-2 and TRBJ1-2; 7 positions agree with TRBD1. J was trimmed by 4 bases and V by 5 bases; bases with no gene match: 7. This CDR3 comprises 14 residues. CDR1 and CDR2 (germline): SGHTA, FQGNSA. The CDR3 DNA sequence: TGTGCCAGCAGCGAGGGACAGTACTTCTATGGCTACACCTTC. Amino acid sequence: CASSEGQYFYGYTF.

The chain combines TRBV5-6 with TRBJ2-1; D is undetermined. Trimming shortened V by 2 bases and J by 8 bases, and 8 bases separated the two germline ends. The CDR3 runs 12 residues. CDR1 is SGHDT, CDR2 YYEEEE, per germline. The CDR3: CASSFRSDEQFF. CDR3 nucleotides: TGTGCCAGCAGCTTCCGGTCGGATGAGCAGTTCTTC. Full variable domain (outside the CDR3, taken from reference TRBV5-6 and TRBJ2-1): DAGVTQSPTHLIKTRGQQVTLRCSPKSGHDTVSWYQQALGQGPQFIFQYYEEEERQRGNFPDRFSGHQFPNYSSELNVNALLLGDSALYLCASSFRSDEQFFGPGTRLTVL.

The chain employs TRBV9 and TRBJ2-7; TRBD1 matches at 9 bases. Germline values: CDR1 SGDLS, CDR2 YYNGEE. After removal of 1 base from V and 3 bases from J, the junction contained 5 bases not matched to a gene. This CDR3 has 15 amino acids. CDR3 sequence (DNA): TGTGCCAGCAGCGTAAGCGGGGACAGGGTCTACGAGCAGTACTTC. Amino acids: CASSVSGDRVYEQYF.

This clone was counted a few times. The chain couples TRBV7-6 to TRBJ1-1; D remains unclear. V shed 1 base and J shed 3 bases, with 12 bases lying between them. This CDR3 comprises 15 residues. CDR1 and CDR2 from the germline V gene are SGHVS and FNYEAQ. CDR3: CASSLEAEGYTEAFF. The CDR3 DNA is TGTGCCAGCAGCTTAGAGGCGGAGGGCTACACTGAAGCTTTCTTT.

The sample holds a few counts of this clone. The chain has TRBV19 and TRBJ1-1; no definite D call. The germline V gene has CDR1 LNHDA and CDR2 SQIVND (reference sequence). Trimming shortened V by 2 bases and J by 7 bases, and 14 bases separated the two germline ends. The CDR3 runs to 14 residues. The CDR3 reads CASSIMMEGVEAFF. The CDR3 DNA follows: TGTGCCAGTAGTATAATGATGGAGGGAGTTGAAGCTTTCTTT.

This clone has more than one count but fewer than ten. The chain links TRBV19 to TRBJ1-1, with 7 nucleotides matching TRBD1. The CDR3 is 14 amino acids. CDR1 and CDR2 from the germline V gene are LNHDA and SQIVND (reference sequence). The V and J ends lost 6 bases and 0 bases, in that order; junction bases with no gene match: 4. Here the CDR3 reads CASSLDRVNTEAFF. As DNA, the CDR3 is TGTGCCAGTAGCTTAGACAGGGTGAACACTGAAGCTTTCTTT.

The V and J genes are TRBV13 and TRBJ1-1, with 9 bases lining up with TRBD1. The V gene end was trimmed by 3 bases and the J gene end by 5 bases; junction bases not matched to a gene: 7. The CDR3 consists of 15 residues. Per the germline V gene, CDR1 is PRHDT and CDR2 is FYEKMQ (reference sequence). The CDR3 DNA is TGTGCCAGCAGCTTCGTTACAGGGGGCTTGACTGAAGCTTTCTTT. It codes for CASSFVTGGLTEAFF.

The table lists this clone with a few counts. The rearrangement uses TRBV21-1 and TRBJ1-5; the table's D call, TRBD1, was not checked against the DNA. TRBV21-1 constitutes a pseudogene. This CDR3 is 14 amino acids long. CDR3 nucleotides: TGTGCCAGCCCGACAGGACGGCCCAATCAGCCCCAGCATTTT. Its translation: CASPTGRPNQPQHF.

This clone was recorded a few times. The J gene is TRBJ2-7, the V gene TRBV19, with a possible D match to TRBD2 (7 bases). The V end lost 3 bases, the J end lost 2 bases, and 14 bases lay between the germline ends. CDR3 length: 15 amino acids. The germline CDR1 and CDR2 sequences are LNHDA and SQIVND (reference sequence). CDR3 protein: CASSIGRGTPYEQYF. For the CDR3, the DNA is TGTGCCAGTAGTATTGGGAGGGGGACGCCCTACGAGCAGTACTTC.

This clone was observed a handful of times. CDR3 bases: TGTGCCAGCAGCTTCGGGACTTCTGATACGCAGTATTTT. Its translation: CASSFGTSDTQYF. This chain links TRBV7-2 with TRBJ2-3; weak D call: TRBD2 (6 bases). Looked up from germline, CDR1 is SGHTA and CDR2 is FQGNSA. Trimming removed 3 bases at V and 6 bases at J, with 10 bases between. CDR3 length equals 13 residues. The complete variable domain, with remaining parts taken from reference TRBV7-2 and TRBJ2-3, reads GAGVSQSPSNKVTEKGKDVELRCDPISGHTALYWYRQSLGQGLEFLIYFQGNSAPDKSGLPSDRFSAERTGGSVSTLTIQRTQQEDSAVYLCASSFGTSDTQYFGPGTRLTVL.

The sample holds a few counts of this clone. The J gene is TRBJ2-7, the V gene TRBV18; 7 bases align to TRBD2. The CDR3 runs 15 residues. Germline CDR1 KGHSH, CDR2 LQKENI. V lost 4 bases to trimming and J lost 0 bases; unmatched junction nucleotides: 6. The CDR3 spells CASSLSGGSSYEQYF. DNA of the CDR3: TGTGCCAGCTCACTTTCCGGGGGGAGCTCCTACGAGCAGTACTTC. The full variable domain, its missing parts supplied by reference TRBV18 and TRBJ2-7, is NAGVMQNPRHLVRRRGQEARLRCSPMKGHSHVYWYRQLPEEGLKFMVYLQKENIIDESGMPKERFSAEFPKEGPSILRIQQVVRGDSAAYFCASSLSGGSSYEQYFGPGTRLTVT.

This clone has just a few counts. Other DNA sequences in this sample translate to the same CDR3. The chain joins TRBV5-1 to TRBJ1-5; 9 bases map to TRBD1. CDR3 length equals 14 residues. V was pared by 1 base and J by 5 bases, with 1 base of the junction left unmatched. Germline loops: CDR1 SGHRS, CDR2 YFSETQ. The CDR3 region is CASSLRTGDQPQHF. The CDR3 nucleotides read TGCGCCAGCAGCTTGAGGACAGGGGATCAGCCCCAGCATTTT.

J is TRBJ2-3 and V is TRBV10-3; D gene uncertain. The V end was cut by 0 bases, the J end by 6 bases, with 10 bases between. This CDR3 comprises 14 residues. Germline V gene lookup returns CDR1 ENHRY and CDR2 SYGVKD. The CDR3 here is CAISESNQVDTQYF. CDR3 DNA sequence: TGTGCCATCAGTGAGTCTAATCAGGTGGATACGCAGTATTTT.

This chain connects TRBV7-9 to TRBJ1-1; 8 bases are a match to TRBD1. Germline CDR1 SEHNR, CDR2 FQNEAQ (reference sequence). There are 14 residues in the CDR3. Germline trimming cut 2 bases from V and 7 bases from J; bases unmatched to any gene: 6. The CDR3 region has the DNA TGTGCCAGCAGCTTATTGGCAGGGGGCTTTGAAGCTTTCTTT. It translates to CASSLLAGGFEAFF.

V usage is TRBV5-1 and J usage is TRBJ1-2, with D maybe TRBD1 (6 bases). Trimming took off 4 bases at V and 2 bases at J, with 12 bases between the two ends. Germline V gene data show CDR1 as SGHRS and CDR2 as YFSETQ. This CDR3 comprises 14 residues. CDR3 sequence: CASSIRTENYGYTF. The CDR3 DNA follows: TGCGCCAGCAGCATACGGACAGAGAACTATGGCTACACCTTC.

This clone was seen at least ten times. This chain joins TRBV6-1 and TRBJ1-4; no firm D call. Looked up from germline, CDR1 is MNHNS and CDR2 is SASEGT. CDR3 length: 13 residues. The germline V and J ends were trimmed by 6 bases and 7 bases, with 12 bases remaining between them. CDR3 amino acids: CASRVVVSEKLFF. The DNA of the CDR3 is TGTGCCAGCAGAGTGGTAGTGTCTGAAAAACTGTTTTTT.

This clone was counted between two and nine times. The CDR3 protein is CASSDGTGQNTEAFF. The CDR3 nucleotides are TGTGCCAGCAGTGATGGGACAGGGCAGAACACTGAAGCTTTCTTT. The V gene is TRBV6-1, the J gene TRBJ1-1, with 9 bases identical to TRBD1. The germline V gene encodes CDR1 MNHNS and CDR2 SASEGT. The CDR3 loop spans 15 amino acids. V gave up 3 bases and J gave up 1 base; unmatched junction bases: 3.

This clone was found a few times. J is TRBJ2-7 and V is TRBV6-6; TRBD1 matches 9 bases. Germline CDR1 and CDR2: MNHNY and SVGAGI (reference sequence). CDR3 size: 15 residues. Trimming took 7 bases from V and 6 from J; bases not matched to a gene: 13. In nucleotides, the CDR3 is TGTGCCAGCACCGCGGAATCCCGGACAGGGGTCGAGCAGTACTTC. Encoded protein: CASTAESRTGVEQYF.

CDR3 sequence reads: CASSYITNTGELFF. The CDR3 nucleotides are TGTGCCAGCAGCTACATCACGAACACCGGGGAGCTGTTTTTT. V usage is TRBV5-8 and J usage is TRBJ2-2, with D unresolved. From germline, CDR1 is SGHTS and CDR2 YDEGEE. V was clipped by 3 bases and J by 0 bases, with 6 bases between them. The CDR3 runs to 14 residues.

About this clone itself: One end of the junction is discordant with germline, which a read error may explain. Other nucleotide sequences from this sample produce the same CDR3. This chain uses TRBV27 with TRBJ2-2; TRBD2 aligns across 9 bases. The CDR3 has 15 amino acids. CDR1 and CDR2 from the germline V gene are MNHEY and SMNVEV (reference sequence). Here the CDR3 reads CASSLTAGGTGELFF. CDR3 nucleotides: TGTGCCAGCAGTTTAACTGCGGGAGGGACCGGGGAGCTGTTTTTC.

The chain employs TRBV29-1 and TRBJ2-1; 8 bases map to TRBD1. The CDR3 extends over 15 amino acids. V shed 6 bases and J 4 bases; nucleotides not matched to a gene: 11. The germline V gene encodes CDR1 SQVTM and CDR2 ANQGSEA. In DNA form, the CDR3 reads TGCAGCGTAGAGCCTGTGACAGGGGTTTACAATGAGCAGTTCTTC. It is translated as CSVEPVTGVYNEQFF.

This clone has just a few counts. V gene TRBV20-1 combines with J gene TRBJ2-1; D not certain. Trimming cost V 4 bases and J 4 bases, with 2 bases left between them. The CDR3 covers 10 residues. Germline CDR1 reads DFQATT; CDR2 reads SNEGSKA (reference sequence). The CDR3 bases are TGCAGTGCTACTTACAATGAGCAGTTCTTC. Protein: CSATYNEQFF.

The chain couples TRBV6-5 to TRBJ2-2, with a tentative D call TRBD1 (6 bases). The CDR3 is made up of 14 amino acids. Trimming left V 6 bases short and J 16 bases short, with 24 bases between. From germline, CDR1 is MNHEY and CDR2 SVGAGI. The CDR3 DNA follows: TGTGCCAGCAGCAAAGACAGGCAGACCCTGTTGGGGTTTTTT. Its translation is CASSKDRQTLLGFF.

This chain uses TRBV13 with TRBJ1-1, with 8 bases lining up with TRBD1. CDR3 length: 14 residues. Trimming took 5 bases from V and 0 from J; bases not matched to a gene: 2. CDR1 PRHDT and CDR2 FYEKMQ come from the germline V gene (reference sequence). CDR3 sequence: CASSQGQVNTEAFF. DNA for the CDR3: TGTGCCAGCAGCCAGGGACAGGTGAACACTGAAGCTTTCTTT.

This clone was found a few times. This sequence joins TRBV18 and TRBJ2-1, with D possibly matching TRBD1 (5 bases). V was shortened by 2 bases and J by 5 bases, with 13 bases between the two germline ends. The CDR3 sequence is 15 residues long. Germline values: CDR1 KGHSH, CDR2 LQKENI. CDR3 nucleotide sequence: TGTGCCAGCTCACCAAGTCTCGTAGGGGACAATGAGCAGTTCTTC. This encodes CASSPSLVGDNEQFF.

There are a few counts of this clone. The V and J genes are TRBV4-2 and TRBJ2-7; 12 bases map to TRBD2. The CDR3 has 16 amino acids. CDR1 LGHNA and CDR2 YNFKEQ come from the germline V gene. The J segment lost 4 bases and the V segment lost 4 bases, leaving 8 bases of the junction unmatched. The CDR3 DNA reads TGTGCCAGCAGCCCCCTGACTAGCGGGAGTGGTTACGAGCAGTACTTC. Translation gives CASSPLTSGSGYEQYF.

J is TRBJ2-7 and V is TRBV7-2; D is ambiguous. V gave up 2 bases and J gave up 2 bases, with 7 bases separating them. The CDR3 loop spans 13 amino acids. The germline gives CDR1 SGHTA, CDR2 FQGNSA. The CDR3 loop is CASSLTYAYEQYF. CDR3 coding DNA: TGTGCCAGCAGCTTAACCTACGCCTACGAGCAGTACTTC.

This chain uses TRBV28 with TRBJ2-7; D is perhaps TRBD1 (6 bases). The CDR3 length is 16 residues. V lost 4 bases and J 1 base, leaving 17 bases between the germline ends. Germline CDR1 is MDHEN and CDR2 is SYDVKM. The CDR3 DNA follows: TGTGCCAGCAGTTCCCCATACAGGGTAGCATCCTACGAGCAGTACTTC. It specifies CASSSPYRVASYEQYF.

In this sample, this clone turned up a few times. This CDR3 is CASRPPRVDEQYF. CDR3 bases: TGTGCCAGCAGACCTCCGCGGGTTGATGAGCAGTACTTC. V gene TRBV28 combines with J gene TRBJ2-7, with TRBD2 as a possible D gene (5 bases). CDR1 and CDR2 (germline): MDHEN, SYDVKM. V was shortened by 6 bases and J by 7 bases, with 16 bases between the two germline ends. This CDR3 is built from 13 residues. Full variable domain (rest looked up from reference TRBV28 and TRBJ2-7): DVKVTQSSRYLVKRTGEKVFLECVQDMDHENMFWYRQDPGLGLRLIYFSYDVKMKEKGDIPEGYSVSREKKERFSLILESASTNQTSMYLCASRPPRVDEQYFGPGTRLTVT.

The rearrangement links TRBV5-4 to TRBJ2-3, with 7 bases fitting TRBD2. Germline trimming cut 4 bases from V and 3 bases from J; bases unmatched to any gene: 11. The CDR3 totals 16 residues. Per the germline V gene, CDR1 is SGHNT and CDR2 is YYREEE (reference sequence). CDR3 in amino acids: CASSPKTSLITDTQYF. In DNA, the CDR3 is TGTGCCAGCAGCCCAAAGACTAGCTTGATTACAGATACGCAGTATTTT.

This clone has a handful of counts. V gene TRBV4-3 combines with J gene TRBJ2-7; 8 bases fit TRBD2. Germline CDR1 is LGHNA and CDR2 is YSLEER. This CDR3 is 17 amino acids long. The V and J ends lost 4 bases and 4 bases, in that order; junction bases with no gene match: 15. The CDR3 bases are TGCGCCAGCAGCCGAGAACACCAAGCGGGAGAATGGTACGAGCAGTACTTC. Its protein product is CASSREHQAGEWYEQYF.